This record covers a single T cell receptor beta chain. The antigen is unknown. The PCR contained 60 Vbeta and 13 Jbeta primers. TCRdb's copy holds only in-frame clones and misses some; the assay was immunoSEQ multiplex PCR. In the table there are approximately 220,000 clones, around 75% of which are singletons. These data come from a study of cytomegalovirus exposure and HLA in healthy donors. Germline V lookup: CDR1 SGDLS, CDR2 YYNGEE. With 2 bases removed from V and 0 bases from J, the gap between germline ends came to 8 bases. This CDR3 spans 15 amino acids. Study findings and constraints: Prior analysis indicated that the majority of TCR beta V segments exhibited productivity approximately 87% or approximately 30% of the time. Presence/absence results assume similar sequencing depth per donor, which may not hold. It was reportedly the case that the classifier diagnosed cytomegalovirus status with high specificity and sensitivity. The authors later found TCR association rates varying by HLA locus, with DRB1 most and HLA-C fewest.

Specimen: PBMCs. V usage is TRBV9 and J usage is TRBJ2-2, with D possibly being TRBD2 (5 bases). This receptor was identified in a woman aged 25 to 39 in good health and CMV-seronegative. The CDR3 DNA sequence: TGTGCCAGCAGCGTGGGAGTCACGAACACCGGGGAGCTGTTTTTT. This encodes CASSVGVTNTGELFF.